One T cell receptor (beta chain) is described in this entry. The antigen remains undetermined. This record comes from a study of vaccination and CD4 T cells after COVID-19. For the study at large: Six males and four females, two of them Hispanic, were enrolled as convalescents.

The CDR3 is 16 amino acids. Germline CDR1 reads DFQATT; CDR2 reads SNEGSKA (reference sequence). V dropped 1 base and J dropped 5; count of bases not matched to a gene: 11. Documented treatment: approximately 10-day PBMC culture with coronavirus spike peptide pools or control peptides (ViraFEST assay). The Oncomine TCR Beta short-read assay was applied to DNA of cultured CD4+ T cells. Scientists extracted genomic DNA from CD4+ T cells grown in culture. A single record per CDR3 protein comes from TCRdb applying MiXCR to the PCR reads. The data hold about 9,600 distinct CDR3 sequences, with 25% to 35% observed a single time.

The specimen was CD4+ T cells from blood, cultured in vitro, collected after SARS-CoV-2 vaccination. The sequence was collected from a human donor who had recovered from COVID-19. The chain has TRBV20-1 and TRBJ2-7; 10 positions agree with TRBD2. The CDR3 is CSARGGPTSGPHEQYF. The CDR3 nucleotides read TGCAGTGCTAGAGGGGGACCGACTAGCGGGCCCCACGAGCAGTACTTC.